This entry lists 15 T cell receptor beta chains sequenced from one sample in a study of shared clonotypes between healthy human individuals. The table came from immunoSEQ multiplex PCR; TCRdb's copy has only in-frame clones and leaves some out. Of some 1,400,000 clones listed, around 97% are singletons. Sequenced sample: naive CD4+ T cells sorted from blood. Indicated subset: CD45RA+ positively selected. These receptors were taken from a man aged 25 to 40 in good health.

The rearrangement links TRBV29-1 to TRBJ2-5; 11 nucleotides agree with TRBD1. This CDR3 comprises 15 residues. The germline V gene encodes CDR1 SQVTM and CDR2 ANQGSEA. Trimming took 2 bases from V and 2 from J; bases not matched to a gene: 4. The CDR3 spells CSVELGQGGQETQYF. As DNA, the CDR3 is TGCAGCGTTGAACTGGGACAGGGGGGGCAAGAGACCCAGTACTTC.

This clone showed up just once. This sequence joins TRBV19 and TRBJ1-5; TRBD1 matches at 7 bases. Germline V gene lookup returns CDR1 LNHDA and CDR2 SQIVND (reference sequence). CDR3 length: 13 residues. V was pared by 8 bases and J by 6 bases, with 7 bases of the junction left unmatched. The CDR3 nucleotides read TGTGCCAGTGGTTCGCAGGGGGGTCAGCCCCAGCATTTT. It translates to CASGSQGGQPQHF.

The rearrangement links TRBV7-6 to TRBJ2-3; D may correspond to TRBD1 or TRBD2 (5 bases each). The germline gives CDR1 SGHVS, CDR2 FNYEAQ. CDR3 length: 17 residues. The V end was cut by 2 bases, the J end by 5 bases, with 20 bases between. In DNA, the CDR3 is TGTGCCAGCAGCTTACTCGGGGCGATCGACCACATAGATACGCAGTATTTT. It is translated as CASSLLGAIDHIDTQYF.

The CDR3 protein is CASSWGGGKTEAFF. CDR3 bases: TGTGCCAGCAGTTGGGGGGGAGGTAAGACTGAAGCTTTCTTT. This sequence joins TRBV6-5 and TRBJ1-1, with TRBD1 as a possible D gene (5 bases). The ends were cut back, 4 bases at V and 5 bases at J, with 14 bases in the middle. The CDR3 spans 14 residues. CDR1 and CDR2 from the germline V gene are MNHEY and SVGAGI.

This clone was observed once. This chain's CDR3 is CASSSRDQPQHF. In DNA, the CDR3 is TGTGCCAGCAGCTCCAGGGATCAGCCCCAGCATTTT. The V call is TRBV28, the J call TRBJ1-5; D might be TRBD1 (5 bases). V lost 6 bases and J 5 bases, leaving 8 bases between the germline ends. The CDR3 sequence is 12 residues long. Looked up from germline, CDR1 is MDHEN and CDR2 is SYDVKM.

The chain has TRBV7-9 and TRBJ2-1; unclear D gene. This CDR3 contains 15 residues. The ends were cut back, 3 bases at V and 6 bases at J, with 15 bases in the middle. CDR1 and CDR2 from the germline V gene are SEHNR and FQNEAQ (reference sequence). Written as DNA, the CDR3 is TGTGCCAGCAGCTTGACCCCTCCTAAGGGCAATGAGCAGTTCTTC. It translates to CASSLTPPKGNEQFF.

The rearrangement links TRBV25-1 to TRBJ2-2; 9 bases agree with TRBD1. The CDR3 sequence is 15 residues long. The germline gives CDR1 MGHDK, CDR2 SYGVNS. Losses at the gene ends were 10 bases for V and 7 bases for J; bases not matched to a gene: 13. CDR3 bases: TGTGCCACTTCACACCGGGACAGGGATGTCGGGGAGCTGTTTTTT. Amino acids: CATSHRDRDVGELFF.

The chain links TRBV27 to TRBJ1-2; 7 bases fit TRBD1. V lost 5 bases, J lost 0 bases, and 6 bases stayed unmatched. CDR1 is MNHEY and CDR2 is SMNVEV in the germline V gene (reference sequence). The CDR3 totals 15 residues. Here the CDR3 reads CASSAQGVANYGYTF. Here the CDR3 DNA reads TGTGCCAGCAGTGCTCAGGGGGTAGCTAACTATGGCTACACCTTC.

J is TRBJ2-3 and V is TRBV14; D gene unclear. Trimming cost V 5 bases and J 2 bases, with 5 bases left between them. CDR3 length: 12 amino acids. The germline CDR1 and CDR2 sequences are SGHDN and FVKESK. CDR3 protein: CASSSATDTQYF. As DNA, the CDR3 is TGTGCCAGCAGCTCTGCCACAGATACGCAGTATTTT.

The V call is TRBV7-7, the J call TRBJ2-3; D remains ambiguous. The CDR3 is 14 residues long. V was shortened by 1 base and J by 5 bases, with 10 bases between the two germline ends. Germline V gene sequence: CDR1 SSHAT, CDR2 FNYEAQ (reference sequence). CDR3 sequence (DNA): TGTGCCAGCAGCTTAGAAGGACCGGGAGATACGCAGTATTTT. Translated: CASSLEGPGDTQYF.

This clone came up a few times. Other DNA sequences in this sample translate to the same CDR3. The CDR3 is CSVGQGVYEQYF. The CDR3 DNA reads TGCAGCGTGGGACAGGGGGTCTACGAGCAGTACTTC. The J gene is TRBJ2-7, the V gene TRBV29-1, with 11 bases lining up with TRBD1. The V segment lost 6 bases and the J segment 3 bases; nucleotides outside the gene matches: 1. The CDR3 is 12 residues long. Germline CDR1 is SQVTM and CDR2 is ANQGSEA.

This clone was seen a single time. The chain uses TRBV19 and TRBJ2-2; 7 bases agree with TRBD1. Trimming at V came to 8 bases and at J to 4 bases, leaving 4 bases not matched to a gene. From germline, CDR1 is LNHDA and CDR2 SQIVND (reference sequence). This CDR3 contains 13 residues. The CDR3 sequence is CASSHRGTGELFF. CDR3 coding DNA: TGTGCCAGTTCTCACAGGGGCACCGGGGAGCTGTTTTTT.

The chain is built from TRBV27 and TRBJ1-4; D gene unclear. Germline CDR1 reads MNHEY; CDR2 reads SMNVEV (reference sequence). This CDR3 contains 13 residues. V lost 6 bases and J 8 bases, leaving 13 bases between the germline ends. The CDR3 coding sequence is TGTGCCAGCAGGTGGGCAGGCTCGGAAAAACTGTTTTTT. This encodes CASRWAGSEKLFF. Filled out from reference TRBV27 and TRBJ1-4, the complete variable domain reads EAQVTQNPRYLITVTGKKLTVTCSQNMNHEYMSWYRQDPGLGLRQIYYSMNVEVTDKGDVPEGYKVSRKEKRNFPLILESPSPNQTSLYFCASRWAGSEKLFFGSGTQLSVL.

The genes are TRBV7-2 and TRBJ2-7; D gene unclear. Germline values: CDR1 SGHTA, CDR2 FQGNSA. The CDR3 is made up of 11 amino acids. Trimming pared 2 bases from V and 9 bases from J, leaving 8 bases between. CDR3 in DNA: TGTGCCAGCAGCTTACCCCCAGGGCAGTACTTC. This encodes CASSLPPGQYF.

The rearrangement links TRBV6-1 to TRBJ2-4, with 9 bases matching TRBD1. CDR1 and CDR2 from the germline V gene are MNHNS and SASEGT. The CDR3 is 19 amino acids. Germline trimming cut 1 base from V and 1 base from J; bases unmatched to any gene: 11. CDR3 DNA sequence: TGTGCCAGCAGTGAAGTACAGGGGGCGGGTAGCTTGGCCAAAAACATTCAGTACTTC. It translates to CASSEVQGAGSLAKNIQYF.